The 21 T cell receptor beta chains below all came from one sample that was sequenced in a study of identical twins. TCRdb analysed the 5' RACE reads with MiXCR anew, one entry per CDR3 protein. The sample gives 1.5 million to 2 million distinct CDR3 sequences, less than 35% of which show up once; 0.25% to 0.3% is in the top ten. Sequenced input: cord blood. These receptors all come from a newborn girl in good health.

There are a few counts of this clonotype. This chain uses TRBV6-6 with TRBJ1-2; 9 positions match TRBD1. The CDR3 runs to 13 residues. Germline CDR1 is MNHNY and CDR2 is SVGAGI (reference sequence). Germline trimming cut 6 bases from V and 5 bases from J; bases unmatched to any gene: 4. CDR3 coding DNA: TGTGCCAGCAGCCGACAGGGGGAGTATGGCTACACCTTC. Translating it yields CASSRQGEYGYTF.

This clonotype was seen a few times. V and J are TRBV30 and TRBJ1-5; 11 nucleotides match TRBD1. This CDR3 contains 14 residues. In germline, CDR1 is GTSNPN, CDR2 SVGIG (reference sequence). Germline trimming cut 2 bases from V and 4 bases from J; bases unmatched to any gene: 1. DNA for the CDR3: TGTGCCTGGAGTCGGGACAGGGGGAATCAGCCCCAGCATTTT. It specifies CAWSRDRGNQPQHF.

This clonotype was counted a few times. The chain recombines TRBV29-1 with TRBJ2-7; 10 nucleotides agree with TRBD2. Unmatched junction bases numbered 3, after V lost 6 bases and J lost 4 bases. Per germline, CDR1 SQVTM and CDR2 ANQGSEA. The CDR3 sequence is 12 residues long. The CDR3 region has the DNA TGCAGCGTCGGGACTAGCGTGTACGAGCAGTACTTC. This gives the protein CSVGTSVYEQYF.

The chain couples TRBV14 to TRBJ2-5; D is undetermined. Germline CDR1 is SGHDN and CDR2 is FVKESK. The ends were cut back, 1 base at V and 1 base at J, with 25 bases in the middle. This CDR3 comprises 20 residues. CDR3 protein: CASSQGLTPRASATQETQYF. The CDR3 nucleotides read TGTGCCAGCAGCCAAGGTCTGACCCCAAGGGCTTCAGCAACCCAAGAGACCCAGTACTTC.

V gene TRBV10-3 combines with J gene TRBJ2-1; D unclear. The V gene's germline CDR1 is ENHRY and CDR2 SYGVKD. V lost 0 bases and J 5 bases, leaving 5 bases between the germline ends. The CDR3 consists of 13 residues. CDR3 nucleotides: TGTGCCATCAGTGAGTCCGCAAACAATGAGCAGTTCTTC. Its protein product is CAISESANNEQFF.

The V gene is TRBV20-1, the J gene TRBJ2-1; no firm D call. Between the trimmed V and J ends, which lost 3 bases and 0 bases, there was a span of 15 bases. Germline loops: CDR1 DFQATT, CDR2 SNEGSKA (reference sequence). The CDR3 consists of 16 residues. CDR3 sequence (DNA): TGCAGTGCTAGGACGTTTATTTCGAGCTCCTACAATGAGCAGTTCTTC. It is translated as CSARTFISSSYNEQFF.

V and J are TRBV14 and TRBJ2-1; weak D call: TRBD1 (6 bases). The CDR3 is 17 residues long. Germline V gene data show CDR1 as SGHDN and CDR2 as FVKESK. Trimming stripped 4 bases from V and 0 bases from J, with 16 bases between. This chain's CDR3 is CASSPMTGPNSYNEQFF. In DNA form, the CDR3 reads TGTGCCAGCAGCCCCATGACAGGCCCCAACTCCTACAATGAGCAGTTCTTC.

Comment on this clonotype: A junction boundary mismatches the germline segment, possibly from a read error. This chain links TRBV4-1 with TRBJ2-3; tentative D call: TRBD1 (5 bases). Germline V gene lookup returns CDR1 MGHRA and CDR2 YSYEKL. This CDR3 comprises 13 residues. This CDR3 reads CSSSQEGVDTQYF. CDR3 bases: TGCTCCAGCAGCCAAGAAGGGGTAGATACGCAGTATTTT.

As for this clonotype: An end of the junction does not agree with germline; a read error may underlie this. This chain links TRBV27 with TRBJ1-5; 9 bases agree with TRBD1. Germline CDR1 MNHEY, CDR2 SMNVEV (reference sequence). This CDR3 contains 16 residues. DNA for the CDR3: TGTGCCAGCAGTTTATGGGGACAGGGCTCCAATCGGCCCCAGCATTTT. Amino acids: CASSLWGQGSNRPQHF.

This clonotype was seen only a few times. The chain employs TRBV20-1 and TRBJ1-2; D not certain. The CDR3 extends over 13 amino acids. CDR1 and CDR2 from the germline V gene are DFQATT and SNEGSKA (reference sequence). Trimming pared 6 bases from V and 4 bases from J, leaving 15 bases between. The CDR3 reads CSAGIGDRYGYTF. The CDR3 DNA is TGCAGTGCGGGTATCGGTGATCGCTATGGCTACACCTTC.

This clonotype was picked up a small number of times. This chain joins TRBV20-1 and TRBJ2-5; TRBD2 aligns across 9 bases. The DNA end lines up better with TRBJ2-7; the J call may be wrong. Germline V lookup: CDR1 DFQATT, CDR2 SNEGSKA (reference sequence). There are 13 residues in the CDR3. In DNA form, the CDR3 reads TGCAGTGCTAGGGTGGGACTAGCTCCCGAGCAGTACTTC. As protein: CSARVGLAPEQYF.

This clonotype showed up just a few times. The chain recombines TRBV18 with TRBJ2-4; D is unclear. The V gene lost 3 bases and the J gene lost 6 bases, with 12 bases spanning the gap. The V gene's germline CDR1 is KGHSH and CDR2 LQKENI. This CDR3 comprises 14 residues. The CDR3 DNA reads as TGTGCCAGCTCACCTGGGCTCGTGGGAAACATTCAGTACTTC. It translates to CASSPGLVGNIQYF.

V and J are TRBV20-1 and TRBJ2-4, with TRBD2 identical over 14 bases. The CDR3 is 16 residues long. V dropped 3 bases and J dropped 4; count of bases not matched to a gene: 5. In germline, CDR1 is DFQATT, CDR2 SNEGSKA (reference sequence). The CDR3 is CSASGTSGSGKNIQYF. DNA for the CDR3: TGCAGTGCTAGCGGGACTAGCGGGAGTGGGAAAAACATTCAGTACTTC.

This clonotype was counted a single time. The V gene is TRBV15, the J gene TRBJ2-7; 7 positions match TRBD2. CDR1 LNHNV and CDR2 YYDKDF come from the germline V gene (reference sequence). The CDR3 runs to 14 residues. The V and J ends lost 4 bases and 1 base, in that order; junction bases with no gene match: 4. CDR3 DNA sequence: TGTGCCACCAGCAAGGCTAGCGGATCCTACGAGCAGTACTTC. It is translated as CATSKASGSYEQYF.

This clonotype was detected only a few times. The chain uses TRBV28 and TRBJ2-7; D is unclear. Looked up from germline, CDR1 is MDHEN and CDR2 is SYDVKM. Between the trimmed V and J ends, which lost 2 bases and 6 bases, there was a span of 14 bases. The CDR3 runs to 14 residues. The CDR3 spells CASSLLGGSGEQYF. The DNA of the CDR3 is TGTGCCAGCAGTTTACTCGGCGGATCGGGCGAGCAGTACTTC.

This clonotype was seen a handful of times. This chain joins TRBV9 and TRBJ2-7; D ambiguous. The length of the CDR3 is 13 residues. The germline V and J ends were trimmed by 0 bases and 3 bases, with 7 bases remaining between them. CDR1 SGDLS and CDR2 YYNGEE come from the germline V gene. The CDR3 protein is CASSVGPNYEQYF. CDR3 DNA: TGTGCCAGCAGCGTAGGGCCAAACTACGAGCAGTACTTC.

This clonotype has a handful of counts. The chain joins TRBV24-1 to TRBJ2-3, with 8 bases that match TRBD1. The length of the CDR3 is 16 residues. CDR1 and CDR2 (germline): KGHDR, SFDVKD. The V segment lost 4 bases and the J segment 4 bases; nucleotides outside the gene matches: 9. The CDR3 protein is CATSDRQGTGPDTQYF. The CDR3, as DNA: TGTGCCACCAGTGACCGACAGGGGACCGGTCCAGATACGCAGTATTTT.

The CDR3 protein is CSAPRMGSNQPQHF. The DNA for the CDR3 is TGCAGTGCTCCCCGGATGGGTAGCAATCAGCCCCAGCATTTT. The chain recombines TRBV20-1 with TRBJ1-5; no clear D. Germline loops: CDR1 DFQATT, CDR2 SNEGSKA (reference sequence). V lost 5 bases and J lost 0, with 11 bases in between. There are 14 residues in the CDR3.

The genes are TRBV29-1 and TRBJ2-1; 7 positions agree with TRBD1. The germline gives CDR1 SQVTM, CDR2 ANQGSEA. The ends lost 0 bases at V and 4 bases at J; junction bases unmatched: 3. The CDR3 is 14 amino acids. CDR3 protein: CSVEDGDSYNEQFF. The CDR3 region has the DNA TGCAGCGTTGAAGATGGGGACAGTTACAATGAGCAGTTCTTC.

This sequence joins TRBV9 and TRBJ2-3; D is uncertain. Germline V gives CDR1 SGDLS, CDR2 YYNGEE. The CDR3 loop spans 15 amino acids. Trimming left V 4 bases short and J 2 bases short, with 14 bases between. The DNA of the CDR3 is TGTGCCAGCAGCTACCGAGGACCAGCCACAGATACGCAGTATTTT. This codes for CASSYRGPATDTQYF.

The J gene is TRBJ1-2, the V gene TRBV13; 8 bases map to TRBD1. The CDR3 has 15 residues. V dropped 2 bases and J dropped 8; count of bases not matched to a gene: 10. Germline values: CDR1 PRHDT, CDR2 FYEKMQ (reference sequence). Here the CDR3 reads CASSLLLHRGEGYTF. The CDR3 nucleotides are TGTGCCAGCAGCTTACTCCTCCACAGGGGGGAGGGCTACACCTTC.